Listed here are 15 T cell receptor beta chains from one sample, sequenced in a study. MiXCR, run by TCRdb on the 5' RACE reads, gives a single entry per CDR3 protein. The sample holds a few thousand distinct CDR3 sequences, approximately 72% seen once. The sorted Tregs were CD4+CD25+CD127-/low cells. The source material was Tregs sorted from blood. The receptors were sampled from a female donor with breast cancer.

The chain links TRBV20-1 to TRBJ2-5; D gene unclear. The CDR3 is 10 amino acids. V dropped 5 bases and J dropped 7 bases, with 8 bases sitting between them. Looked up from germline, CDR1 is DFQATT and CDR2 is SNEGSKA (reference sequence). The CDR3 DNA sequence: TGCAGTGCTCAGCGAGGGACCCAGTACTTC. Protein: CSAQRGTQYF.

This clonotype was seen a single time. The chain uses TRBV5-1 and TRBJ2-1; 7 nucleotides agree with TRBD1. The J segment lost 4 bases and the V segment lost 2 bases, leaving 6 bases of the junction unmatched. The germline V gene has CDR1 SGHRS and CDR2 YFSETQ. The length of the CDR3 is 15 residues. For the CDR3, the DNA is TGCGCCAGCAGCTTAGGGACAGCTATGTACAATGAGCAGTTCTTC. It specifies CASSLGTAMYNEQFF.

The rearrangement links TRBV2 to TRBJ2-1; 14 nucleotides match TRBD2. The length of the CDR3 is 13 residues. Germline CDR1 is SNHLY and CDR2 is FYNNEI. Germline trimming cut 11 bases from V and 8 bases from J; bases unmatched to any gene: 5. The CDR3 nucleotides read TGTGCCGGGGGACTAGCGGGGGCCGATGAGCAGTTCTTC. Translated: CAGGLAGADEQFF.

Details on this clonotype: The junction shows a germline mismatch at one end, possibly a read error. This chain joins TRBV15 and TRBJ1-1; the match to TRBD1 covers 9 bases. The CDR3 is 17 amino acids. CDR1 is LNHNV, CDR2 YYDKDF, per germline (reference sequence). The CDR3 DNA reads TGTGCCAACAGCAGACGGCCCGGGACAGGGATAAACACTGAAGCTTTCTTT. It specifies CANSRRPGTGINTEAFF.

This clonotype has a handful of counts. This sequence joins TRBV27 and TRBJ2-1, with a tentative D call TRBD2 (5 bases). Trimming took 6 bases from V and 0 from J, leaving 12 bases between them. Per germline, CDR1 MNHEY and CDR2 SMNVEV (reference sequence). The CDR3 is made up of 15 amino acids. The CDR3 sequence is CASSLGGPSYNEQFF. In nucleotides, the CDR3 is TGTGCCAGCAGCCTCGGAGGACCCTCCTACAATGAGCAGTTCTTC.

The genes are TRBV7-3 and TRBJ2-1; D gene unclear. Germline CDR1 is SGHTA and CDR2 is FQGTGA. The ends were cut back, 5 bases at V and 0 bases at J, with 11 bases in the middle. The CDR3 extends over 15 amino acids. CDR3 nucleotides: TGTGCCAGCAGCCTGACACAGAGCTCCTACAATGAGCAGTTCTTC. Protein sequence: CASSLTQSSYNEQFF.

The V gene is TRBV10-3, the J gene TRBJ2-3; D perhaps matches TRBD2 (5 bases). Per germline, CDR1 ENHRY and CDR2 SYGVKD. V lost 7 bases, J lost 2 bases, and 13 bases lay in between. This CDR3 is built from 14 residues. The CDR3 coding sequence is TGTGCCATCACTCCAGCGGCCAACACAGATACGCAGTATTTT. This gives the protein CAITPAANTDTQYF.

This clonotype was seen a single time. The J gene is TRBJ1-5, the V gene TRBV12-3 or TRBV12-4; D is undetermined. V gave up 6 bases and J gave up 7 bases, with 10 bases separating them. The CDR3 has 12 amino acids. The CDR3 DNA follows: TGTGCCAGCAGCCAAGAAGGACAGCCCCAGCATTTT. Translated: CASSQEGQPQHF.

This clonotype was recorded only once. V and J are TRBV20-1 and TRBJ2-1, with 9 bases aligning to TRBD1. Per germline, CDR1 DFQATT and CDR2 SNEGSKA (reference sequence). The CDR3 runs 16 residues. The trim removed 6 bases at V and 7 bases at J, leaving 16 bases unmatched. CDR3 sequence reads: CSAKLSGQGLVNEQFF. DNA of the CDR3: TGCAGTGCAAAGCTGTCGGGACAGGGTTTAGTAAATGAGCAGTTCTTC.

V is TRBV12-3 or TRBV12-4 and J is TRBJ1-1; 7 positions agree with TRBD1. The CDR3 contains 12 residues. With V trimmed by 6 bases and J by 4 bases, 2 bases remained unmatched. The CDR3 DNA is TGTGCCAGCAGCCAGGGGGGCACTGAAGCTTTCTTT. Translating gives CASSQGGTEAFF.

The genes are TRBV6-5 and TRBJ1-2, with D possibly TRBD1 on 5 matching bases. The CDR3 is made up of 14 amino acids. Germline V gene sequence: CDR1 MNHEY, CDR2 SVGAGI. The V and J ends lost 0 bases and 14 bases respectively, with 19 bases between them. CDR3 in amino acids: CASSYSTDVTVLTF. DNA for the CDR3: TGTGCCAGCAGTTACTCGACCGATGTGACAGTGCTTACCTTC.

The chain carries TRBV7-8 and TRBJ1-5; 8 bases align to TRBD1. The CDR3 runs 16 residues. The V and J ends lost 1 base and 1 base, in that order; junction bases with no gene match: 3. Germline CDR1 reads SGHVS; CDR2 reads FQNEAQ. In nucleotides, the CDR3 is TGTGCCAGCAGCTTAGGTGGACAGGGCAGCAATCAGCCCCAGCATTTT. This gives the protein CASSLGGQGSNQPQHF.

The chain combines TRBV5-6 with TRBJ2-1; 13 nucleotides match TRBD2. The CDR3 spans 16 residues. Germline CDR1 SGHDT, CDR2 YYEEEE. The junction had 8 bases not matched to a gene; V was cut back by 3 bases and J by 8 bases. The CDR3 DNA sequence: TGTGCCAGCAGCTCGGGACTAGCGGGATCACGTTATGAGCAGTTCTTC. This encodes CASSSGLAGSRYEQFF.

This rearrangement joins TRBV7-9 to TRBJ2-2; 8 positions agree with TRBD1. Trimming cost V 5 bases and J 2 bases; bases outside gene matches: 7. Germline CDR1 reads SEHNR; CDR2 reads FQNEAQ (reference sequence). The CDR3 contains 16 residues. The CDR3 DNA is TGTGCCAGCAGCGAACTGGGACAGGAAAACACCGGGGAGCTGTTTTTT. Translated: CASSELGQENTGELFF.

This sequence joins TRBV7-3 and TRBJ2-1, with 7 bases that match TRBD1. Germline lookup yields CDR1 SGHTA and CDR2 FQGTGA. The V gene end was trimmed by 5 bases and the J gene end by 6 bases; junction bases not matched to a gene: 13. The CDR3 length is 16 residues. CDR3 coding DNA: TGTGCCAGCAGCCCTACCGGACTCGAGGGGGCCAATGAGCAGTTCTTC. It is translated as CASSPTGLEGANEQFF.